This T cell receptor (beta chain) appears in the sequencing data of a study of shared clonotypes between healthy human individuals. Background on the study: Each donor contributed plates that comprised three CD4 naive, three CD4 memory, two CD8 naive and one CD8 memory.

Germline loops: CDR1 SGHRS, CDR2 YFSETQ. The CDR3 length is 14 residues. V lost 2 bases to trimming and J lost 4 bases, with 12 bases between them. To note about this clone: The identical CDR3 is also encoded by other nucleotide sequences in the sample.

As handled by the study authors: Filtering differed for immunoSEQ, which gave only junction sequences without quality scores. This table comes from immunoSEQ multiplex PCR, and its TCRdb copy is limited to in-frame clones, with some not included. V, J and clone size reflect that table, while D and trimming were determined from the DNA. Altogether over a million clones are present, approximately 97% being singletons, with the ten largest covering roughly 1.2%. The sequenced sample was naive CD4+ T cells sorted from blood. Subset here: CD45RA+ positively selected. This receptor was obtained from a man aged 30-40 years in good health. The genes are TRBV5-1 and TRBJ1-1; D is ambiguous. The CDR3, as DNA: TGCGCCAGCAGCTTTGATCGGGGTGGCACTGAAGCTTTCTTT. Translating it yields CASSFDRGGTEAFF.